This T cell receptor beta chain was sequenced for a study of blood T cell repertoires in COVID-19. Study-wide background: Whether acute or convalescent, the COVID-19 samples came from the United States, Italy and Spain. Sources were T cells, B-cell-depleted T cells, or PBMCs; the material itself was cDNA or gDNA.

Per the authors' pipeline: For nucleated cells, counts were estimated from reference gene primer amplification. The data were produced by immunoSEQ multiplex PCR, yet TCRdb's version contains in-frame clones alone and is incomplete. Clonal size and the V and J genes are those of that table, whereas D and trimming came from the DNA. The sample has fewer than 85,000 clones, roughly 91% seen once. This TCR derives from a woman in her fifties or sixties in a cohort sampled during active COVID-19. The sample taken for sequencing was peripheral blood.

DNA of the CDR3: TGTGCCAGCAGTTTTGCCTGGACAGCAACTAATGAAAAACTGTTTTTT. This translates into CASSFAWTATNEKLFF. V is TRBV27 and J is TRBJ1-4; maybe TRBD1 (6 bases). The V gene lost 3 bases and the J gene lost 0 bases, with 11 bases spanning the gap. CDR1 is MNHEY and CDR2 is SMNVEV in the germline V gene (reference sequence). CDR3 length: 16 residues.